These T cell receptor beta chains were read from a single sample in a study of cytomegalovirus exposure and HLA in healthy donors. TCRdb's table, derived via immunoSEQ multiplex PCR, lists solely in-frame clones and lacks some. The data show 200,000 or so clones, approximately 80% seen once. Specimen: PBMCs. Receptors were obtained from a woman in her thirties in good health and CMV-seropositive. Both conserved end residues are part of each CDR3. Each record gives: D gene, V gene, J gene, clone size, CDR3 DNA, CDR3 protein. The D gene is left open where the match is weak. Size values are once, few and many counts, or a class for expanded clones, and some rows have none.

>NA|TRBV19|TRBJ1-3|NA
TGTGCCAGTAGTACCGGCGGCTTTCAGGGAAACACCATATATTTT
CASSTGGFQGNTIYF
>TRBD1|TRBV2|TRBJ2-7|NA
TGTGCCAGCACCGGACAGGTGAACGAGCAGTACTTC
CASTGQVNEQYF
>TRBD1|TRBV6-5|TRBJ1-1|NA
TGTGCCAGCAGTACCCCCGGGACAGGGGGTTCTGAAGCTTTCTTT
CASSTPGTGGSEAFF
>TRBD1|TRBV10-3|TRBJ1-1|once
TGTGCCATCAGTGAGTCGGCGGGACAGAAAGACACTGAAGCTTTCTTT
CAISESAGQKDTEAFF
>TRBD2|TRBV6-5|TRBJ2-1|NA
TGTGCCAGCAGGGATTCTAGCGGGGGGTATAATGAGCAGTTCTTC
CASRDSSGGYNEQFF
>NA|TRBV29-1|TRBJ2-7|NA
TGCAGCGTTGCTGGACAGTACTACGAGCAGTACTTC
CSVAGQYYEQYF
>TRBD1|TRBV9|TRBJ1-2|few
TGTGCCAGCAGGGGGGGGACAGGCCCTGTCTATGGCTACACCTTC
CASRGGTGPVYGYTF
>NA|TRBV5-1|TRBJ2-3|NA
TGCGCCAGCAGCTCATGGCCCTCGGGGAGTACCACAGATACGCAGTATTTT
CASSSWPSGSTTDTQYF
>NA|TRBV10-3|TRBJ2-2|NA
TGTGCCATCAGTGACACTACGGACACCGGGGAGCTGTTTTTT
CAISDTTDTGELFF
>TRBD1|TRBV9|TRBJ2-7|NA
TGTGCCAGCAGCGCAGGGACAGCGTTGGTCGAGCAGTACTTC
CASSAGTALVEQYF
>TRBD1|TRBV15|TRBJ1-1|NA
TGTGCCACCAGCAGAGATCTGGGGACAGGGTTTCCTTTCTTT
CATSRDLGTGFPFF
>TRBD2|TRBV7-9|TRBJ2-3|NA
TGTGCCAGCAGCCTTTTCCCTAGCGGGAGAATAGATACGCAGTATTTT
CASSLFPSGRIDTQYF
>NA|TRBV7-6|TRBJ2-3|NA
TGTGCCAGCAGCTTAGGTATAACCGACGGACTTCCCTTCACAGATACGCAGTATTTT
CASSLGITDGLPFTDTQYF
>NA|TRBV19|TRBJ1-1|NA
TGTGCCAGTAGTGATGATCAAGAGATGAACACTGAAGCTTTCTTT
CASSDDQEMNTEAFF
>TRBD2|TRBV19|TRBJ2-5|NA
TGTGCCAGCAGGGGAAGACTAGCGGGAGCTGTGGAGACCCAGTACTTC
CASRGRLAGAVETQYF
>NA|TRBV5-1|TRBJ1-1|once
TGCGCCAGCAGCTTAACAGGCAGCATGAACACTGAAGCTTTCTTT
CASSLTGSMNTEAFF
>NA|TRBV28|TRBJ2-1|NA
TGTGCCAGCAGTTCAGTGGACAATGAGCAGTTCTTC
CASSSVDNEQFF
>TRBD2|TRBV6-5|TRBJ2-5|NA
TGTGCCAGCAGCCGCGGGGGGGTTCAAGAGACCCAGTACTTC
CASSRGGVQETQYF
>NA|TRBV10-1|TRBJ2-3|NA
TGCGCCAGCAGTGAGAGCGGGTCCAGCACAGATACGCAGTATTTT
CASSESGSSTDTQYF
>TRBD1|TRBV28|TRBJ1-2|NA
TGTGCCAGCAGCTTAGGGAAAGACAGGGGGAACTATGGCTACACCTTC
CASSLGKDRGNYGYTF
>NA|TRBV5-1|TRBJ2-7|NA
TGCGCCAGCAGCTTGGTGGGGCAGGAATTCTCCTACGAGCAGTACTTC
CASSLVGQEFSYEQYF
>TRBD1|TRBV6-5|TRBJ1-2|NA
TGTGCCAGCAGTGGACAGGGGTATGGCTACACCTTC
CASSGQGYGYTF
>NA|TRBV6-1|TRBJ2-2|NA
TGTGCCAGCAGCCCTCCCCGAGCTAACACCGGGGAGCTGTTTTTT
CASSPPRANTGELFF